This passage covers 32 T cell receptor beta chains from one sample sequenced in a study of T cell responses to AZD1222 COVID-19 vaccine. Here immunoSEQ multiplex PCR was the method, and the copy in TCRdb shows in-frame clones only, minus some. The sample has about 140,000 clones; approximately 92% are singletons. This specimen consisted of peripheral blood, obtained on day 0 of AZD1222 vaccination. All receptors come from an adult in good health.

This sequence joins TRBV18 and TRBJ2-1; TRBD2 matches at 11 bases. The CDR3 consists of 15 residues. V was clipped by 4 bases and J by 9 bases; unmatched bases: 8. Germline V lookup: CDR1 KGHSH, CDR2 LQKENI. Written as DNA, the CDR3 is TGTGCCAGCTCACTTATAGCGGGAGGGCCGGTTGAGCAGTTCTTC. It is translated as CASSLIAGGPVEQFF.

The chain employs TRBV5-1 and TRBJ2-3, with 11 bases lining up with TRBD2. The trim removed 0 bases at V and 5 bases at J, leaving 2 bases unmatched. Germline CDR1 reads SGHRS; CDR2 reads YFSETQ. The length of the CDR3 is 15 residues. Here the CDR3 reads CASSLGLAGRDTQYF. CDR3 DNA: TGCGCCAGCAGCTTGGGACTAGCGGGACGAGATACGCAGTATTTT.

The chain carries TRBV3-1 (or the pseudogene TRBV3-2) and TRBJ2-3; TRBD2 matches 10 bases. Germline CDR1 reads LGHDT; CDR2 reads YNNKEL (reference sequence). CDR3 length: 16 residues. V shed 4 bases and J 2 bases; nucleotides not matched to a gene: 6. The CDR3 spells CASSRRTSGVTDTQYF. For the CDR3, the DNA is TGTGCCAGCAGCCGCCGTACTAGCGGGGTCACAGATACGCAGTATTTT.

J is TRBJ2-1 and V is TRBV7-3; 11 bases are a match to TRBD2. Trimming took 2 bases from V and 4 from J; bases not matched to a gene: 7. The CDR3 loop spans 17 amino acids. Germline-derived CDR1 and CDR2 are SGHTA and FQGTGA. The CDR3 sequence is CASSLESSGRMYNEQFF. In DNA form, the CDR3 reads TGTGCCAGCAGCTTAGAGTCTAGCGGGAGGATGTACAATGAGCAGTTCTTC.

V is TRBV13 and J is TRBJ2-1; the match to TRBD2 covers 7 bases. Germline loops: CDR1 PRHDT, CDR2 FYEKMQ (reference sequence). The CDR3 runs 13 residues. With V trimmed by 2 bases and J by 12 bases, 7 bases remained unmatched. Here the CDR3 DNA reads TGTGCCAGCAGCTTACAGGGCGGGGGAGTGCAGTTCTTC. Its translation: CASSLQGGGVQFF.

The chain links TRBV12-3 or TRBV12-4 to TRBJ1-1; no clear D. This CDR3 region has 13 residues. V lost 2 bases to trimming and J lost 2 bases, with 6 bases between them. The CDR3 coding sequence is TGTGCCAGCAGTTTACAGGTAAACACTGAAGCTTTCTTT. It translates to CASSLQVNTEAFF.

The V and J genes are TRBV5-6 and TRBJ2-1; possibly TRBD1 for D (5 bases). CDR3 length equals 14 residues. CDR1 SGHDT and CDR2 YYEEEE come from the germline V gene. V was trimmed by 4 bases and J by 7 bases, leaving 15 bases between them. Here the CDR3 reads CASSVLSGQNEQFF. The CDR3 bases are TGTGCCAGCAGCGTTCTCTCAGGGCAAAATGAGCAGTTCTTC. The entire variable domain, with the rest obtained from reference TRBV5-6 and TRBJ2-1, is as follows: DAGVTQSPTHLIKTRGQQVTLRCSPKSGHDTVSWYQQALGQGPQFIFQYYEEEERQRGNFPDRFSGHQFPNYSSELNVNALLLGDSALYLCASSVLSGQNEQFFGPGTRLTVL.

CDR3 protein: CASSLEALVNTEAFF. The DNA of the CDR3 is TGCGCCAGCAGCTTGGAGGCTCTGGTGAACACTGAAGCTTTCTTT. The chain couples TRBV5-1 to TRBJ1-1; D gene unclear. The germline gives CDR1 SGHRS, CDR2 YFSETQ. The CDR3 has 15 amino acids. V lost 0 bases, J lost 0 bases, and 9 bases lay in between.

The V and J genes are TRBV7-3 and TRBJ2-3, with D perhaps TRBD1 or TRBD2 (5 bases each). The CDR3 runs to 13 residues. Deletions cut 0 bases from V and 6 bases from J, with 7 bases between. CDR1 and CDR2 (germline): SGHTA, FQGTGA. CDR3 residues: CASSLTGPDTQYF. CDR3 nucleotides: TGTGCCAGCAGCTTAACGGGACCCGATACGCAGTATTTT.

The chain carries TRBV5-6 and TRBJ1-2; 10 positions match TRBD1. V shed 0 bases and J 8 bases; nucleotides not matched to a gene: 10. The CDR3 runs to 16 residues. Germline CDR1 SGHDT, CDR2 YYEEEE. CDR3 bases: TGTGCCAGCAGCTTGGATGGCGACAGGGGGCGCAGAGGCTACACCTTC. It codes for CASSLDGDRGRRGYTF.

V usage is TRBV5-1 and J usage is TRBJ2-7, with D possibly being TRBD1 (6 bases). Germline assignment: CDR1 SGHRS and CDR2 YFSETQ. The CDR3 is 15 residues long. The V end lost 1 base, the J end lost 2 bases, and 13 bases lay between the germline ends. Here the CDR3 DNA reads TGCGCCAGCAGCTTGCTTCGACAGGACCCCTACGAGCAGTACTTC. It specifies CASSLLRQDPYEQYF.

The chain has TRBV30 and TRBJ1-4, with 9 bases fitting TRBD1. Germline values: CDR1 GTSNPN, CDR2 SVGIG (reference sequence). Losses at the gene ends were 3 bases for V and 5 bases for J; bases not matched to a gene: 4. This CDR3 region has 14 residues. The chain's CDR3 is CAWSSGTGNEKLFF. The CDR3 DNA sequence: TGTGCCTGGAGCTCCGGGACAGGGAATGAAAAACTGTTTTTT.

The V and J genes are TRBV10-3 and TRBJ1-1, with a possible D match to TRBD1 (5 bases). Germline V gene lookup returns CDR1 ENHRY and CDR2 SYGVKD. V was trimmed by 2 bases and J by 4 bases, leaving 14 bases between them. This CDR3 region has 15 residues. The CDR3 coding sequence is TGTGCCATCAGTGAGCGCAGGGATGAGTCCACTGAAGCTTTCTTT. Its translation is CAISERRDESTEAFF.

The J gene is TRBJ2-7, the V gene TRBV6-5, with D maybe TRBD1 (6 bases). Germline lookup yields CDR1 MNHEY and CDR2 SVGAGI. The length of the CDR3 is 14 residues. The ends were cut back, 4 bases at V and 2 bases at J, with 12 bases in the middle. The chain's CDR3 is CASSSYTGPYEQYF. The CDR3 coding sequence is TGTGCCAGCAGTTCCTATACAGGGCCCTACGAGCAGTACTTC.

The CDR3 DNA is TGCGCCAGCAGCTCCCGGACAGGGGATAATTCACCCCTCCACTTT. Encoded protein: CASSSRTGDNSPLHF. This rearrangement joins TRBV5-1 to TRBJ1-6, with 9 positions matching TRBD1. Trimming took 3 bases from V and 5 from J; bases not matched to a gene: 3. Germline V gives CDR1 SGHRS, CDR2 YFSETQ. The CDR3 contains 15 residues.

The rearrangement links TRBV10-3 to TRBJ2-7; 9 nucleotides agree with TRBD1. V dropped 6 bases and J dropped 1; count of bases not matched to a gene: 7. The CDR3 contains 15 residues. Germline V lookup: CDR1 ENHRY, CDR2 SYGVKD. For the CDR3, the DNA is TGTGCCATCAGCTCGGGACAGGGTCGGTCCTACGAGCAGTACTTC. This sequence encodes CAISSGQGRSYEQYF.

The chain couples TRBV30 to TRBJ1-6, with D possibly TRBD1 on 6 matching bases. Per the germline V gene, CDR1 is GTSNPN and CDR2 is SVGIG (reference sequence). Trimming took off 3 bases at V and 5 bases at J, with 11 bases between the two ends. This CDR3 comprises 14 residues. CDR3 protein: CAWRLGGNNSPLHF. The CDR3 DNA sequence: TGTGCCTGGAGACTAGGGGGGAATAATTCACCCCTCCACTTT.

This chain links TRBV4-1 with TRBJ1-6; unclear D gene. Germline V gene data show CDR1 as MGHRA and CDR2 as YSYEKL. This CDR3 contains 14 residues. Trimming cost V 1 base and J 8 bases, with 9 bases left between them. CDR3: CASSQGAYYSPLHF. The CDR3 DNA reads as TGCGCCAGCAGCCAAGGGGCATACTATTCACCCCTCCACTTT.

The rearrangement joins TRBV24-1 to TRBJ2-1; perhaps TRBD2 as D (6 bases). The CDR3 runs to 16 residues. Germline CDR1 and CDR2: KGHDR and SFDVKD. V lost 5 bases and J 5 bases, leaving 18 bases between the germline ends. CDR3 DNA sequence: TGTGCCACCAGTGGCCGAACCGGGACGGGGGACAATGAGCAGTTCTTC. Encoded protein: CATSGRTGTGDNEQFF.

The rearrangement joins TRBV19 to TRBJ1-1, with D tentatively TRBD1 (5 bases). This CDR3 is built from 16 residues. The V gene lost 2 bases and the J gene lost 4 bases, with 17 bases spanning the gap. Germline V gene data show CDR1 as LNHDA and CDR2 as SQIVND (reference sequence). This CDR3 is CASSIRGLGASTEAFF. In DNA form, the CDR3 reads TGTGCCAGTAGTATACGGGGGTTAGGCGCTAGCACTGAAGCTTTCTTT.

The V call is TRBV18, the J call TRBJ2-2; D might be TRBD1 or TRBD2, each matching 6 bases. The CDR3 extends over 17 amino acids. The V end lost 0 bases, the J end lost 5 bases, and 16 bases lay between the germline ends. Germline V gene lookup returns CDR1 KGHSH and CDR2 LQKENI. The CDR3 nucleotides are TGTGCCAGCTCACCACCGGTTGCAGGAGGGGGAACCGGGGAGCTGTTTTTT. Translation gives CASSPPVAGGGTGELFF.

The chain uses TRBV12-3 or TRBV12-4 and TRBJ1-4; D is uncertain. The CDR3 is 13 amino acids. The V and J ends lost 1 base and 8 bases respectively, with 8 bases between them. The chain's CDR3 is CASSLGVWEKLFF. The CDR3 nucleotides are TGTGCCAGCAGTTTAGGAGTGTGGGAAAAACTGTTTTTT.

This chain joins TRBV28 and TRBJ2-3; D unclear. V lost 4 bases, J lost 0 bases, and 5 bases lay in between. The CDR3 sequence is 13 residues long. CDR1 is MDHEN, CDR2 SYDVKM, per germline. CDR3 DNA sequence: TGTGCCAGCAGTTCCATAAGCACAGATACGCAGTATTTT. Amino acids: CASSSISTDTQYF.

A word on this clone: The identical CDR3 is also encoded by other nucleotide sequences in the sample. The chain recombines TRBV28 with TRBJ1-1, with D uncertain. The ends were cut back, 2 bases at V and 0 bases at J, with 7 bases in the middle. The germline gives CDR1 MDHEN, CDR2 SYDVKM. There are 14 residues in the CDR3. Here the CDR3 DNA reads TGTGCCAGCAGTTTAGGAGGAGTGAACACTGAAGCTTTCTTT. Translated: CASSLGGVNTEAFF.

The CDR3 DNA reads TGTGCCAGTAGTGGCTTAAGGGGAGCGGCCTCCTACGAGCAGTACTTC. Amino acids: CASSGLRGAASYEQYF. This chain links TRBV19 with TRBJ2-7; TRBD1 or TRBD2 may be the D gene (5 bases each). Trimming pared 5 bases from V and 0 bases from J, leaving 17 bases between. CDR1 and CDR2 (germline): LNHDA, SQIVND (reference sequence). The CDR3 spans 16 residues.

This chain connects TRBV19 to TRBJ2-3, with TRBD1 identical over 10 bases. Germline lookup yields CDR1 LNHDA and CDR2 SQIVND (reference sequence). V shed 7 bases and J 3 bases; nucleotides not matched to a gene: 7. The CDR3 loop spans 15 amino acids. CDR3 loop: CASIPGQGGTDTQYF. The CDR3 DNA reads as TGTGCCAGTATCCCAGGACAGGGGGGGACAGATACGCAGTATTTT.

V usage is TRBV30 and J usage is TRBJ2-7; D remains unclear. V was cut by 2 bases and J by 6 bases, with 14 bases left in between. The CDR3 totals 13 residues. Looked up from germline, CDR1 is GTSNPN and CDR2 is SVGIG (reference sequence). This CDR3 is CAWSLGPSGEQYF. The CDR3 coding sequence is TGTGCCTGGAGTCTTGGGCCGTCGGGCGAGCAGTACTTC. Full variable domain (remainder filled in from reference TRBV30 and TRBJ2-7): SQTIHQWPATLVQPVGSPLSLECTVEGTSNPNLYWYRQAAGRGLQLLFYSVGIGQISSEVPQNLSASRPQDRQFILSSKKLLLSDSGFYLCAWSLGPSGEQYFGPGTRLTVT.

This chain connects TRBV7-9 to TRBJ1-2; D gene ambiguous. This CDR3 is 14 amino acids long. The V gene's germline CDR1 is SEHNR and CDR2 FQNEAQ (reference sequence). Trimming left V 0 bases short and J 4 bases short, with 9 bases between. CDR3: CASSLAQTFYGYTF. CDR3 nucleotides: TGTGCCAGCAGCTTAGCGCAGACGTTCTATGGCTACACCTTC.

The V gene is TRBV2, the J gene TRBJ2-7; no definite D call. Trimming shortened V by 5 bases and J by 6 bases, and 11 bases separated the two germline ends. There are 12 residues in the CDR3. CDR1 and CDR2 from the germline V gene are SNHLY and FYNNEI. CDR3 nucleotide sequence: TGTGCCAGCAGTACGACTTGGGCCGAGCAGTACTTC. As protein: CASSTTWAEQYF. Full variable domain (outside the CDR3, taken from reference TRBV2 and TRBJ2-7): EPEVTQTPSHQVTQMGQEVILRCVPISNHLYFYWYRQILGQKVEFLVSFYNNEISEKSEIFDDQFSVERPDGSNFTLKIRSTKLEDSAMYFCASSTTWAEQYFGPGTRLTVT.

The chain has TRBV3-1 (or the pseudogene TRBV3-2) and TRBJ1-5, with 10 bases matching TRBD1. The CDR3 has 14 amino acids. Germline V gene lookup returns CDR1 LGHDT and CDR2 YNNKEL (reference sequence). V was clipped by 1 base and J by 9 bases; unmatched bases: 3. The CDR3 region is CASSQGTGGRPQHF. CDR3 coding DNA: TGTGCCAGCAGCCAAGGGACAGGGGGGCGGCCCCAGCATTTT.

This sequence joins TRBV19 and TRBJ2-5, with D tentatively TRBD1 or TRBD2 (6 bases each). V lost 3 bases and J 6 bases, leaving 17 bases between the germline ends. Germline assignment: CDR1 LNHDA and CDR2 SQIVND (reference sequence). The CDR3 has 15 residues. In nucleotides, the CDR3 is TGTGCCAGTAGTATGACGGGGGCGAACGCCAAGACCCAGTACTTC. Its protein is CASSMTGANAKTQYF.

The J gene is TRBJ2-3, the V gene TRBV25-1; no definite D call. Germline V lookup: CDR1 MGHDK, CDR2 SYGVNS. CDR3 length equals 11 residues. V dropped 5 bases and J dropped 2 bases, with 2 bases sitting between them. The CDR3: CASSNTDTQYF. DNA of the CDR3: TGTGCCAGCAGTAACACAGATACGCAGTATTTT. The full variable domain, with the rest looked up from reference TRBV25-1 and TRBJ2-3, is EADIYQTPRYLVIGTGKKITLECSQTMGHDKMYWYQQDPGMELHLIHYSYGVNSTEKGDLSSESTVSRIRTEHFPLTLESARPSHTSQYLCASSNTDTQYFGPGTRLTVL.